The present T cell receptor (beta chain) was sequenced within a study of T cell responses to AZD1222 COVID-19 vaccine. TCRdb's copy holds only in-frame clones and misses some; the assay was immunoSEQ multiplex PCR. The data contain approximately 140,000 clones, 90% to 95% of them singletons. Trimming removed 4 bases at V and 10 bases at J, with 12 bases between. CDR3 length: 12 amino acids. Germline loops: CDR1 MNHEY, CDR2 SVGAGI. The source was peripheral blood, collected 28 days after the second AZD1222 dose. The receptor was isolated from an adult who received the AZD1222 COVID-19 vaccine. The V and J genes are TRBV6-5 and TRBJ2-3, with a weak D call TRBD2 (6 bases). The CDR3 loop reads CASSSPGTAQYF. Here the CDR3 DNA reads TGTGCCAGCAGTTCACCCGGGACTGCGCAGTATTTT.